This is a list of T cell receptor beta chains from one sample in a study of shared clonotypes between healthy human individuals. The repertoire was sequenced with immunoSEQ multiplex PCR; TCRdb's copy has only in-frame clones and lacks some. The repertoire holds some 2.1 million clones, about 95% seen once, with about 1.1% in the top ten. Source material: naive CD8+ T cells sorted from blood. The receptors come from a man younger than 35 in good health. The conserved cysteine and the conserved F or W are not part of the CDR3 here.

>TRBJ1-5|9|TRBV6-5
ASSLREPQH
>TRBJ2-7|14|TRBV6-5
ASSSDQLLDSYEQY
>TRBJ1-1|11|TRBV30
AWSITGQGEAF
>TRBJ2-1|13|TRBV14
ASGFGLAGYNEQF
>TRBJ2-1|14|TRBV18
ASSPPGTSRNNEQF
>TRBJ1-1|12|TRBV28
ASSVTGLGTEAF
>TRBJ1-1|13|TRBV7-2
ASSYYRGPNTEAF
>TRBJ2-3|13|TRBV9
ASSAEARSTDTQY
>TRBJ2-1|15|TRBV11-2
ASSLASGASSYNEQF
>TRBJ1-5|12|TRBV19
ASSIDRGTEPQH